The 20 T cell receptor beta chains listed next were all sequenced from one sample in a study of blood T cell repertoires in COVID-19. This table comes from immunoSEQ multiplex PCR, and its TCRdb copy is limited to in-frame clones, with some not included. The repertoire has 350,000 to 450,000 clones, 91% of them found once; the top ten carry over 0.7%. The specimen sequenced was PBMCs or T cells enriched from blood (not recorded which). These receptors were obtained from a woman aged 40 to 49 who had been exposed to COVID-19.

This sequence joins TRBV11-3 and TRBJ1-2; D might be TRBD1 (5 bases). Trimming removed 5 bases at V and 8 bases at J, with 18 bases between. Germline CDR1 SGHNT, CDR2 YENEEA. The CDR3 has 14 residues. The CDR3 sequence is CASSPRGVGVGYTF. The CDR3 coding sequence is TGTGCCAGCAGCCCCCGAGGAGTAGGGGTGGGCTACACCTTC.

The J gene is TRBJ2-3, the V gene TRBV10-2; tentatively, D is TRBD2 (5 bases). The CDR3 has 17 residues. From germline, CDR1 is WSHSY and CDR2 SAAADI. With 0 bases removed from V and 2 bases from J, the gap between germline ends came to 15 bases. This CDR3 is CASSESVGSGFTDTQYF. The CDR3 region has the DNA TGCGCCAGCAGTGAGTCAGTTGGAAGCGGATTCACAGATACGCAGTATTTT.

The chain links TRBV9 to TRBJ2-1; TRBD2 is a possible D gene (6 bases). Germline assignment: CDR1 SGDLS and CDR2 YYNGEE. V was clipped by 1 base and J by 8 bases, with 13 bases between them. The CDR3 loop spans 14 amino acids. CDR3 DNA: TGTGCCAGCAGCGTATGGGACTCCGGCGATGAGCAGTTCTTC. It codes for CASSVWDSGDEQFF.

The chain uses TRBV5-6 and TRBJ1-2; D remains ambiguous. The CDR3 covers 14 residues. The V gene lost 0 bases and the J gene lost 4 bases, with 10 bases spanning the gap. Germline values: CDR1 SGHDT, CDR2 YYEEEE. CDR3 residues: CASSLGERGYGYTF. The CDR3 coding sequence is TGTGCCAGCAGCTTGGGTGAACGGGGCTATGGCTACACCTTC.

This sequence joins TRBV6-5 and TRBJ1-5; D gene uncertain. The CDR3 extends over 16 amino acids. Trimming left V 4 bases short and J 6 bases short, with 19 bases between. Germline CDR1 and CDR2: MNHEY and SVGAGI. The CDR3 protein is CASSSRMGSIGQPQHF. CDR3 nucleotide sequence: TGTGCCAGCAGTTCCCGGATGGGGAGTATCGGTCAGCCCCAGCATTTT.

V gene TRBV5-6 combines with J gene TRBJ1-6, with TRBD1 as a possible D gene (6 bases). Germline lookup yields CDR1 SGHDT and CDR2 YYEEEE. V shed 4 bases and J shed 9 bases, with 11 bases lying between them. The CDR3 spans 13 residues. CDR3 DNA: TGTGCCAGCAGCAAGGGGGGGGTTTCACCCCTCCACTTT. Its translation: CASSKGGVSPLHF.

The J gene is TRBJ1-2, the V gene TRBV5-1, with D tentatively TRBD1 (5 bases). This CDR3 spans 18 amino acids. The V end was cut by 3 bases, the J end by 0 bases, with 21 bases between. Looked up from germline, CDR1 is SGHRS and CDR2 is YFSETQ. The DNA of the CDR3 is TGCGCCAGCAGCTCAAACCCCATTACAGGCCCTCCTAACTATGGCTACACCTTC. Translated: CASSSNPITGPPNYGYTF.

The chain combines TRBV30 with TRBJ2-1; 9 bases fit TRBD1. With 2 bases clipped from V and 10 bases from J, the junction kept 9 bases outside the gene matches. The germline V gene encodes CDR1 GTSNPN and CDR2 SVGIG (reference sequence). The CDR3 covers 14 residues. CDR3 DNA sequence: TGTGCCTGGAGTCCCGGGACAGGGCGGAACGAGCAGTTCTTC. Translated, it gives CAWSPGTGRNEQFF.

This clone was seen only once. The chain couples TRBV24-1 to TRBJ1-4; D ambiguous. The ends were cut back, 4 bases at V and 10 bases at J, with 15 bases in the middle. Germline CDR1 reads KGHDR; CDR2 reads SFDVKD. This CDR3 contains 14 residues. DNA for the CDR3: TGTGCCACCAGTGACTCCCCGGACTATGGAAAACTGTTTTTT. Its protein is CATSDSPDYGKLFF.

V and J are TRBV24-1 and TRBJ2-1; D is perhaps TRBD2 (5 bases). Germline V gives CDR1 KGHDR, CDR2 SFDVKD. The CDR3 is 17 amino acids. Deletions cut 4 bases from V and 0 bases from J, with 15 bases between. DNA of the CDR3: TGTGCCACCAGTGAACGGGGTAGGCCGAGCTCCTACAATGAGCAGTTCTTC. It codes for CATSERGRPSSYNEQFF.

V and J are TRBV29-1 and TRBJ2-7, with 7 bases fitting TRBD1. Trimming cost V 4 bases and J 7 bases; bases outside gene matches: 13. Germline-derived CDR1 and CDR2 are SQVTM and ANQGSEA. CDR3 length equals 14 residues. CDR3 amino acids: CSVAQGTASGEQYF. CDR3 nucleotide sequence: TGCAGCGTTGCTCAGGGGACAGCCTCGGGAGAGCAGTACTTC.

The rearrangement joins TRBV7-2 to TRBJ2-1, with 7 nucleotides matching TRBD2. V lost 1 base to trimming and J lost 2 bases; unmatched junction nucleotides: 5. The germline V gene has CDR1 SGHTA and CDR2 FQGNSA. The CDR3 consists of 16 residues. Written as DNA, the CDR3 is TGTGCCAGCAGCTTAGTAGGGGCGGGGGCCTACAATGAGCAGTTCTTC. This encodes CASSLVGAGAYNEQFF.

This clone was detected a few times. This sequence joins TRBV6-5 and TRBJ2-7; D perhaps matches TRBD1 (5 bases). Germline V gene lookup returns CDR1 MNHEY and CDR2 SVGAGI. V was cut by 7 bases and J by 3 bases, with 10 bases left in between. The CDR3 totals 12 residues. CDR3 nucleotide sequence: TGTGCCAGCACCAGGGTAGACTACGAGCAGTACTTC. This sequence encodes CASTRVDYEQYF.

This clone turned up a few times. The V call is TRBV12-3 or TRBV12-4, the J call TRBJ1-4; 7 bases fit TRBD1. The trim removed 6 bases at V and 11 bases at J, leaving 9 bases unmatched. The CDR3 totals 13 residues. The CDR3 nucleotides read TGTGCCAGCAGCACGCTGGACAGGCGGAAACTGTTTTTT. Its translation: CASSTLDRRKLFF.

The rearrangement uses TRBV7-8 and TRBJ2-5; weak D call: TRBD1 (6 bases). CDR1 is SGHVS and CDR2 is FQNEAQ in the germline V gene. V was shortened by 3 bases and J by 5 bases, with 10 bases between the two germline ends. This CDR3 is built from 13 residues. The CDR3 DNA sequence: TGTGCCAGCAGCTTGGAGAGGGGGGAGACCCAGTACTTC. This codes for CASSLERGETQYF. Filled out from reference TRBV7-8 and TRBJ2-5, the complete variable domain reads GAGVSQSPRYKVAKRGQDVALRCDPISGHVSLFWYQQALGQGPEFLTYFQNEAQLDKSGLPSDRFFAERPEGSVSTLKIQRTQQEDSAVYLCASSLERGETQYFGPGTRLLVL.

The V call is TRBV7-2, the J call TRBJ1-5; 7 bases map to TRBD1. V gave up 1 base and J gave up 7 bases; unmatched junction bases: 7. The CDR3 is 15 amino acids. Germline lookup yields CDR1 SGHTA and CDR2 FQGNSA. In DNA, the CDR3 is TGTGCCAGCAGCTTAGGTACAGGGGCCGTCCAGCCCCAGCATTTT. Translating gives CASSLGTGAVQPQHF.

V gene TRBV25-1 combines with J gene TRBJ1-1; D ambiguous. Germline CDR1 is MGHDK and CDR2 is SYGVNS. The CDR3 runs 14 residues. Trimming stripped 1 base from V and 3 bases from J, with 9 bases between. Here the CDR3 reads CASSEWKEDTEAFF. For the CDR3, the DNA is TGTGCCAGCAGTGAATGGAAGGAGGACACTGAAGCTTTCTTT.

The chain is built from TRBV5-1 and TRBJ2-2; 7 nucleotides agree with TRBD1. The V gene end was trimmed by 6 bases and the J gene end by 5 bases; junction bases not matched to a gene: 7. Germline V gene sequence: CDR1 SGHRS, CDR2 YFSETQ. The CDR3 extends over 14 amino acids. This CDR3 reads CASNRQGGTGELFF. CDR3 sequence (DNA): TGCGCCAGCAACCGACAGGGTGGGACCGGGGAGCTGTTTTTT.

As regards this clone: Other DNA sequences in this sample translate to the same CDR3. The J gene is TRBJ1-3, the V gene TRBV2; no reliable D call. V lost 5 bases, J lost 4 bases, and 6 bases lay in between. Per germline, CDR1 SNHLY and CDR2 FYNNEI. CDR3 length equals 12 residues. The CDR3 protein is CASSLSGNTIYF. CDR3 DNA: TGTGCCAGCAGTCTCTCGGGAAACACCATATATTTT.

The CDR3 region is CASKEGVSYNSPLHF. CDR3 nucleotide sequence: TGTGCCAGTAAAGAAGGGGTCTCCTATAATTCACCCCTCCACTTT. V usage is TRBV19 and J usage is TRBJ1-6; maybe TRBD1 (5 bases). The CDR3 is made up of 15 amino acids. The V and J ends lost 7 bases and 0 bases respectively, with 10 bases between them. Germline CDR1 LNHDA, CDR2 SQIVND (reference sequence).